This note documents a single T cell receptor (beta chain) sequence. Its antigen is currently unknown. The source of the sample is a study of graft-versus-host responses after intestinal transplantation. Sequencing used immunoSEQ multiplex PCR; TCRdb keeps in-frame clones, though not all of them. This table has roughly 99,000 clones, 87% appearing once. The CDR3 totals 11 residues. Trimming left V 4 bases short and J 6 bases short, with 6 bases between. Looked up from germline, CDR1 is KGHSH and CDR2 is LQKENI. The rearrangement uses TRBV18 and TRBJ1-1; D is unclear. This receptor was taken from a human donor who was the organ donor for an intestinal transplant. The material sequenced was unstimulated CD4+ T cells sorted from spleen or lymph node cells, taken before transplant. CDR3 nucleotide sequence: TGTGCCAGCTCACGAGAAGCTGAAGCTTTCTTT. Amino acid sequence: CASSREAEAFF.